This is a list of T cell receptor beta chains from one sample in a study of blood T cell repertoires in COVID-19. Repertoires were generated with immunoSEQ multiplex PCR, while TCRdb's copy carries only in-frame clones and drops some. The sample yields about 170,000 clones, roughly nine tenths seen once. The specimen sequenced was peripheral blood. The receptors come from a woman of 80 years or more in a cohort sampled during active or convalescent COVID-19. Both conserved end residues are part of each CDR3. A D gene is named only where the DNA matches it firmly. Expanded clones get a size class; other rows say once, few or many, or leave the size out.

D | J | size | length | V | CDR3 | DNA
. | TRBJ1-1 | . | 12 | TRBV11-3 | CASSSQNTEAFF | TGTGCCAGCAGCTCACAGAACACTGAAGCTTTCTTT
. | TRBJ1-2 | . | 13 | TRBV5-4 | CASSFGAAYGYTF | TGTGCCAGCAGCTTTGGGGCGGCATATGGCTACACCTTC
. | TRBJ2-3 | . | 16 | TRBV4-1 | CASSGSGGQTADTQYF | TGCGCCAGCAGCGGTTCAGGGGGGCAAACAGCAGATACGCAGTATTTT
TRBD1 | TRBJ1-4 | . | 12 | TRBV2 | CASRDRVEKLFF | TGTGCCAGCCGGGACAGGGTTGAAAAACTGTTTTTT
TRBD2 | TRBJ2-1 | . | 14 | TRBV5-1 | CASRGAGVYNEQFF | TGCGCCAGCAGGGGAGCGGGAGTCTACAATGAGCAGTTCTTC
TRBD2 | TRBJ2-1 | . | 17 | TRBV18 | CASSPRPGLAGGDEQFF | TGTGCCAGCTCACCTCGACCCGGGCTAGCGGGGGGAGATGAGCAGTTCTTC
. | TRBJ1-6 | . | 14 | TRBV18 | CASSVDRNNSPLHF | TGTGCCAGCTCAGTTGACAGGAATAATTCACCCCTCCACTTT
. | TRBJ1-3 | . | 14 | TRBV19 | CASTPGVSGNTIYF | TGTGCCAGTACCCCCGGGGTGTCTGGAAACACCATATATTTT
TRBD2 | TRBJ2-5 | . | 19 | TRBV6-2/TRBV6-3 | CASSTTREAGQSLGETQYF | TGTGCCAGCAGCACCACTAGGGAAGCGGGGCAGTCCCTCGGGGAGACCCAGTACTTC
. | TRBJ1-1 | . | 16 | TRBV11-2 | CASSRRQVFSNTEAFF | TGTGCCAGCAGCAGGAGACAGGTTTTTTCGAACACTGAAGCTTTCTTT
. | TRBJ1-2 | . | 15 | TRBV27 | CASSLEGVSGYGYTF | TGTGCCAGCAGTTTAGAGGGAGTTTCAGGCTATGGCTACACCTTC
. | TRBJ2-1 | . | 14 | TRBV20-1 | CSASFWRLYNEQFF | TGCAGTGCTAGTTTCTGGCGGCTCTACAATGAGCAGTTCTTC
. | TRBJ1-1 | once | 15 | TRBV7-2 | CASSLGGTSNTEAFF | TGTGCCAGCAGCTTAGGCGGGACGTCAAACACTGAAGCTTTCTTT
TRBD1 | TRBJ1-2 | . | 16 | TRBV10-3 | CAISELGQGGNYGYTF | TGTGCCATCAGTGAACTGGGACAGGGAGGAAACTATGGCTACACCTTC
TRBD1 | TRBJ1-1 | . | 11 | TRBV29-1 | CSVLRDREAFF | TGCAGCGTCCTGCGGGACAGGGAAGCTTTCTTT
TRBD2 | TRBJ2-1 | . | 16 | TRBV9 | CASSARGTSGMGEQFF | TGTGCCAGCAGCGCCCGAGGGACTAGCGGGATGGGGGAGCAGTTCTTC
TRBD1 | TRBJ2-7 | . | 15 | TRBV28 | CASSFFYRTGNEQYF | TGTGCCAGCAGTTTTTTCTACCGGACAGGTAACGAGCAGTACTTC
TRBD1 | TRBJ1-2 | . | 15 | TRBV27 | CATRGGTGYLSGYTF | TGTGCCACCAGGGGGGGGACAGGCTACCTATCTGGCTACACCTTC
. | TRBJ1-2 | few | 13 | TRBV30 | CAWSVTQGYGYTF | TGTGCCTGGAGTGTAACACAGGGTTATGGCTACACCTTC
. | TRBJ1-6 | . | 14 | TRBV7-9 | CASSLSGDNSPLHF | TGTGCCAGCAGCTTATCAGGGGATAATTCACCCCTCCACTTT
TRBD1 | TRBJ1-1 | . | 16 | TRBV18 | CASSPQTGGRRTEAFF | TGTGCCAGCTCACCACAGACAGGGGGTCGGCGCACTGAAGCTTTCTTT
. | TRBJ1-1 | once | 15 | TRBV9 | CASSVKGEAYTEAFF | TGTGCCAGCAGCGTAAAAGGTGAAGCGTACACTGAAGCTTTCTTT
. | TRBJ2-6 | . | 14 | TRBV6-5 | CASSRSLEANVLTF | TGTGCCAGCAGTCGCAGTCTTGAGGCCAACGTCCTGACTTTC
. | TRBJ1-2 | few | 14 | TRBV5-1 | CASSLAQGVDGYTF | TGCGCCAGCAGCTTGGCACAGGGTGTGGATGGCTACACCTTC
. | TRBJ1-2 | . | 16 | TRBV18 | CASSPPGGKLLYGYTF | TGTGCCAGCTCACCACCGGGAGGGAAGTTACTGTATGGCTACACCTTC
. | TRBJ1-3 | . | 14 | TRBV15 | CATSRGNAGNTIYF | TGTGCCACCAGCAGAGGTAATGCTGGAAACACCATATATTTT
. | TRBJ1-6 | . | 16 | TRBV4-2 | CASSQEFARGNSPLHF | TGTGCCAGCAGCCAAGAGTTTGCAAGGGGAAATTCACCCCTCCACTTT
. | TRBJ2-2 | . | 16 | TRBV5-5 | CASTLGPLEDTGELFF | TGTGCCAGCACCTTAGGTCCTCTGGAGGACACCGGGGAGCTGTTTTTT
. | TRBJ1-1 | . | 15 | TRBV7-9 | CASSPTRTGNTEAFF | TGTGCCAGCAGCCCGACCAGAACAGGGAACACTGAAGCTTTCTTT
. | TRBJ2-7 | . | 14 | TRBV10-3 | CAISVGYDSDGQYF | TGTGCCATCAGTGTGGGTTACGATAGCGACGGGCAGTACTTC
TRBD1 | TRBJ1-2 | . | 16 | TRBV5-8 | CASSLKGQGPLYGYTF | TGTGCCAGCAGCTTGAAGGGACAGGGCCCGCTATATGGCTACACCTTC
. | TRBJ1-1 | once | 13 | TRBV18 | CASSPPARTEAFF | TGTGCCAGCTCACCACCCGCGAGGACTGAAGCTTTCTTT
TRBD2 | TRBJ2-5 | . | 14 | TRBV18 | CASSPGRGQETQYF | TGTGCCAGCTCACCAGGGAGGGGCCAAGAGACCCAGTACTTC
. | TRBJ2-5 | . | 14 | TRBV19 | CASSIRARGETQYF | TGTGCCAGTAGTATTAGAGCTAGAGGTGAGACCCAGTACTTC
. | TRBJ1-1 | once | 14 | TRBV10-1 | CASTIGQLNTEAFF | TGCGCCAGCACTATAGGACAGTTGAACACTGAAGCTTTCTTT
. | TRBJ2-3 | . | 15 | TRBV7-6 | CASSFRGDSTDTQYF | TGTGCCAGCAGCTTCAGGGGGGATAGCACAGATACGCAGTATTTT
TRBD1 | TRBJ1-5 | . | 13 | TRBV2 | CASHRGLDQPQHF | TGTGCCAGCCACAGGGGATTGGATCAGCCCCAGCATTTT
TRBD2 | TRBJ2-5 | . | 17 | TRBV2 | CASSEVWLAGGPETQYF | TGTGCCAGCAGTGAAGTTTGGCTAGCGGGAGGGCCAGAGACCCAGTACTTC
. | TRBJ1-6 | . | 13 | TRBV12-3/TRBV12-4 | CASRTTGSSPLHF | TGTGCCAGCCGCACTACAGGGAGCTCACCCCTCCACTTT
. | TRBJ2-3 | . | 14 | TRBV7-9 | CASSSLASTDTQYF | TGTGCCAGCAGCTCCCTAGCTAGCACAGATACGCAGTATTTT
. | TRBJ1-6 | . | 14 | TRBV27 | CASRSFYNNSPLHF | TGTGCCAGCAGGTCCTTCTATAACAATTCACCCCTCCACTTT